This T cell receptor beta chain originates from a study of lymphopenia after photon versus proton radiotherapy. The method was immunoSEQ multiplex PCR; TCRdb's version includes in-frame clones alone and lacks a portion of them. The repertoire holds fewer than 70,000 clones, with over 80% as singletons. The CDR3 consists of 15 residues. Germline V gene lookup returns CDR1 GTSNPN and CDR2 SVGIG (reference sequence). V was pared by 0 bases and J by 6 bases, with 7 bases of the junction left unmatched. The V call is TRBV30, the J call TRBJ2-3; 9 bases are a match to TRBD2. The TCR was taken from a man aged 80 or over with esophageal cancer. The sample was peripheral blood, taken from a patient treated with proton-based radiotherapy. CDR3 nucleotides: TGTGCCTGGAGTGTAGGTCTAGCGGGGACTGATACGCAGTATTTT. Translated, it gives CAWSVGLAGTDTQYF.